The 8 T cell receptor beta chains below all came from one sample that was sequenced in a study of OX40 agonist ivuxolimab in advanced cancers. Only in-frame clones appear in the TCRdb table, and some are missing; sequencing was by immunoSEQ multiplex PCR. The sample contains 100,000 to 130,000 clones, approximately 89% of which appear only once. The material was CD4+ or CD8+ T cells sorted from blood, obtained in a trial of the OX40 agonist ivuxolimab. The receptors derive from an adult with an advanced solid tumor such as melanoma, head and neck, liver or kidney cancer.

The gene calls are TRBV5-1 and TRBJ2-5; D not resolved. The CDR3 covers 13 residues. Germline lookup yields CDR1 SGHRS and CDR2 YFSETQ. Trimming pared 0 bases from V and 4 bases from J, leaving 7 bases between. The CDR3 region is CASSLETVETQYF. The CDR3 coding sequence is TGCGCCAGCAGCTTGGAAACAGTAGAGACCCAGTACTTC. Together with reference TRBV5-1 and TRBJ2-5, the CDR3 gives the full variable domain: KAGVTQTPRYLIKTRGQQVTLSCSPISGHRSVSWYQQTPGQGLQFLFEYFSETQRNKGNFPGRFSGRQFSNSRSEMNVSTLELGDSALYLCASSLETVETQYFGPGTRLLVL.

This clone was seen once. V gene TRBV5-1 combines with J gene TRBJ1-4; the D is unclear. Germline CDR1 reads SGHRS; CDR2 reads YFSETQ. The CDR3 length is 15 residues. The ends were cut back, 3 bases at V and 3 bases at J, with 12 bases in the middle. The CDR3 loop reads CASSWTLGSNEKLFF. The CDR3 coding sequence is TGCGCCAGCAGCTGGACCTTAGGGTCTAATGAAAAACTGTTTTTT.

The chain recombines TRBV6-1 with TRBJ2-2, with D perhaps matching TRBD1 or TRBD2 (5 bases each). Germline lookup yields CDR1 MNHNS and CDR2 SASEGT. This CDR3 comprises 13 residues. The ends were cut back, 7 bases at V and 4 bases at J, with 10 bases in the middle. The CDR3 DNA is TGTGCCAGCAATGGGACCCCCACCGGGGAGCTGTTTTTT. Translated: CASNGTPTGELFF.

CDR3 sequence: CASSQGLPLYEQYF. The CDR3 nucleotides are TGTGCCAGCAGCCAGGGACTGCCTTTATACGAGCAGTACTTC. V is TRBV7-2 and J is TRBJ2-7; TRBD2 might be the D (6 bases). Deletions cut 5 bases from V and 4 bases from J, with 15 bases between. The CDR3 extends over 14 amino acids. CDR1 and CDR2 from the germline V gene are SGHTA and FQGNSA.

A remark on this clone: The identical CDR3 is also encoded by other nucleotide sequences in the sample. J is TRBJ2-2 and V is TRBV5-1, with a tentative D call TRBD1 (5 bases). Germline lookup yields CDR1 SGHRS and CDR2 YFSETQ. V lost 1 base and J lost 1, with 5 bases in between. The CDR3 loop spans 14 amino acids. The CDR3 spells CASSLQGNTGELFF. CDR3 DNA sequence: TGCGCCAGCAGCTTGCAGGGGAACACCGGGGAGCTGTTTTTT.

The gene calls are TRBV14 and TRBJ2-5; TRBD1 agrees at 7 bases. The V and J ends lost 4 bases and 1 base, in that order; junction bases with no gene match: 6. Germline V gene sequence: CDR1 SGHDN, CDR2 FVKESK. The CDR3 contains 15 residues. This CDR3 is CASSPGTAPQETQYF. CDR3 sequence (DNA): TGTGCCAGCAGCCCGGGGACAGCCCCCCAAGAGACCCAGTACTTC.

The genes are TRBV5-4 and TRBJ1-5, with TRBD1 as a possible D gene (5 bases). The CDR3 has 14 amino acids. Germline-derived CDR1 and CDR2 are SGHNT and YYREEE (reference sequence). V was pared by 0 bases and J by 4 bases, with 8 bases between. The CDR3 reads CASSLGGGNQPQHF. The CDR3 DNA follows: TGTGCCAGCAGCTTGGGGGGGGGAAATCAGCCCCAGCATTTT.

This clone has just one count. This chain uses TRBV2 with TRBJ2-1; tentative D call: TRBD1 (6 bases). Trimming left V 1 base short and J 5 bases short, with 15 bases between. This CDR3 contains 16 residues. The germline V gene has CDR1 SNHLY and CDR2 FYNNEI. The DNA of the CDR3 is TGTGCCAGCAGTGAAGTGGGGGCGGCGAGTCACAATGAGCAGTTCTTC. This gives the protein CASSEVGAASHNEQFF.